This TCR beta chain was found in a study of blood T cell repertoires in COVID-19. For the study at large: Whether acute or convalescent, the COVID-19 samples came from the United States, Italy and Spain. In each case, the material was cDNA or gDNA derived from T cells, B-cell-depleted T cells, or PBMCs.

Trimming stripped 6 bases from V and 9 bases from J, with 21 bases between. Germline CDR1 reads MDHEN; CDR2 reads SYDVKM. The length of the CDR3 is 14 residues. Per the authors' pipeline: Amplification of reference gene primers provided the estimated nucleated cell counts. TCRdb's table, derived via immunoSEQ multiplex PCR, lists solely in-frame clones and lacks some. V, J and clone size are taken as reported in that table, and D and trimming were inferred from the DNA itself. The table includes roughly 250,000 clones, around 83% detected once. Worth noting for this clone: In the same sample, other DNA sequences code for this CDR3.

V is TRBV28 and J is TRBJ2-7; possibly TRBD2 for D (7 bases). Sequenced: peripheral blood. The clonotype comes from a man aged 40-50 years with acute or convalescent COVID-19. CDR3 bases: TGTGCCAGCAGCCAGGCGGGGGCTCTTGGTTGGCAGTACTTC. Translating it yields CASSQAGALGWQYF.